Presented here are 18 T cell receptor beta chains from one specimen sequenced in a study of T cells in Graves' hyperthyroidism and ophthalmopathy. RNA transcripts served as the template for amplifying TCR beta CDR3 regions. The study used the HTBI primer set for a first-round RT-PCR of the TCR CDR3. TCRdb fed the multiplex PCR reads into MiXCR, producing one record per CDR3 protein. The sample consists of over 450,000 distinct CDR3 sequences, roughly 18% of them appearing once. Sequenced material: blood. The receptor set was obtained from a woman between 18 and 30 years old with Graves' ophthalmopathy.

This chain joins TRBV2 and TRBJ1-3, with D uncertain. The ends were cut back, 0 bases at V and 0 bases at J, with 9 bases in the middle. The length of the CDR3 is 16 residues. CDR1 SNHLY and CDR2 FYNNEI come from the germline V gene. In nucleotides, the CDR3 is TGTGCCAGCAGTGAAGCGCAGACGTACTCTGGAAACACCATATATTTT. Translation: CASSEAQTYSGNTIYF.

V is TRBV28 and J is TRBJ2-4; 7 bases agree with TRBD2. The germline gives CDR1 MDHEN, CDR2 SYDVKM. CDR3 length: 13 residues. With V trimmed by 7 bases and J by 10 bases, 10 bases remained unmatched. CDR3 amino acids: CASIYWGGVIQYF. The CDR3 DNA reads TGTGCCAGCATCTACTGGGGGGGGGTAATTCAGTACTTC.

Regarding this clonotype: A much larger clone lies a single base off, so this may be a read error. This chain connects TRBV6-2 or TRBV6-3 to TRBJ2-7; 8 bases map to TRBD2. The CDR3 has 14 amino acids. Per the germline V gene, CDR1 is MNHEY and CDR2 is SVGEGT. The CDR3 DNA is TGTGCCAGCGGTTACGAGCGGGAGATCTACGAGCAGTACTTC. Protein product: CASGYEREIYEQYF.

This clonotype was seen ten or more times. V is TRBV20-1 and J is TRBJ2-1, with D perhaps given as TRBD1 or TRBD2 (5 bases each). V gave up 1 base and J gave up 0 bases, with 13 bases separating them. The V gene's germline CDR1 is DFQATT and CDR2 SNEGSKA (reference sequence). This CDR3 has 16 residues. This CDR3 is CSARVGTPSSYNEQFF. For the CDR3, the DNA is TGCAGTGCTAGAGTAGGGACGCCAAGCTCCTACAATGAGCAGTTCTTC.

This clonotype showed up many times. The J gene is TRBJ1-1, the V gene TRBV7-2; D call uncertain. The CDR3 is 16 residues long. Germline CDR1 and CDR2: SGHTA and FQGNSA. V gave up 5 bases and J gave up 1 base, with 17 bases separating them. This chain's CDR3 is CASSPYLGAANTEAFF. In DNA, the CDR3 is TGTGCCAGCAGCCCATACCTGGGTGCGGCGAACACTGAAGCTTTCTTT.

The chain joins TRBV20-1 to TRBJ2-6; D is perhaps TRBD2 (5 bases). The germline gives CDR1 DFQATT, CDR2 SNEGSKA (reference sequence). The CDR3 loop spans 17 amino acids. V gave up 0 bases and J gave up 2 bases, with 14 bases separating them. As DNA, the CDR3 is TGCAGTGCTAGAGAATCGGGGTTGTTTGCTGGGGCCAACGTCCTGACTTTC. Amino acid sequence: CSARESGLFAGANVLTF.

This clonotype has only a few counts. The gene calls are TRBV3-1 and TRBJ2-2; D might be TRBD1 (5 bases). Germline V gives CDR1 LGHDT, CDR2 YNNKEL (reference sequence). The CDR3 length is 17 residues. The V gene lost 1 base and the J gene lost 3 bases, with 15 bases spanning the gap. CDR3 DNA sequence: TGTGCCAGCAGCCAAGCCACCCGGCAAGGGGACACCGGGGAGCTGTTTTTT. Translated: CASSQATRQGDTGELFF.

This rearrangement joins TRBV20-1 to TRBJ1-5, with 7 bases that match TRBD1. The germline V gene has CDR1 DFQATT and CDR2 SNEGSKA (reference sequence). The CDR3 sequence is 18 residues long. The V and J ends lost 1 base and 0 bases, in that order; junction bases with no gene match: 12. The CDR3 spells CSARAPGGVPNSNQPQHF. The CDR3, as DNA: TGCAGTGCTAGAGCCCCAGGGGGGGTGCCTAATAGCAATCAGCCCCAGCATTTT.

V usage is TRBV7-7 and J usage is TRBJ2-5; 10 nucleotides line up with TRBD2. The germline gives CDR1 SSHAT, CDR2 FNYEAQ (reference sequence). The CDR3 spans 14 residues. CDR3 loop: CASGPLAGKETQYF. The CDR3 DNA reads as TGTGCTAGCGGCCCACTAGCGGGGAAGGAGACCCAGTACTTC.

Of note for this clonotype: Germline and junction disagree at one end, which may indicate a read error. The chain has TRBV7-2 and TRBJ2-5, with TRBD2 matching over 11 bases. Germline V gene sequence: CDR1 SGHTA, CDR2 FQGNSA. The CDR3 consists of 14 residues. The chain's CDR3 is CASSQGGASGRRYF. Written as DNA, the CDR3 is TGCGCCAGCAGCCAAGGGGGGGCTAGCGGGAGGAGGTACTTC.

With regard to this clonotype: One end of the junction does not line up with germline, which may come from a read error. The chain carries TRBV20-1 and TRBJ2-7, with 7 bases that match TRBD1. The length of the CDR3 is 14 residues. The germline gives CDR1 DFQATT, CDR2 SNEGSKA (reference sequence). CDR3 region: CSARVVGQYYEQYF. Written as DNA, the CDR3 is TGCAGTGCCAGAGTGGTGGGACAGTACTACGAGCAGTACTTC.

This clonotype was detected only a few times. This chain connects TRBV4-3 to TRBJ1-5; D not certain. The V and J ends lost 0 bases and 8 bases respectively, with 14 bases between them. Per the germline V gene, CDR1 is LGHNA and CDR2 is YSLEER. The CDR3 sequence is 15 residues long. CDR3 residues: CASSQDGSFGKPQHF. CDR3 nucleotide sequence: TGCGCCAGCAGCCAAGACGGATCGTTCGGGAAGCCCCAGCATTTT.

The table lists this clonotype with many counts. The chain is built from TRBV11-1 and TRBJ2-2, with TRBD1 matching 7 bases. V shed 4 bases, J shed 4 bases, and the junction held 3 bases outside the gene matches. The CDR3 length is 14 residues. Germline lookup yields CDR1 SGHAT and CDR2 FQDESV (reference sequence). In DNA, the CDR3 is TGTGCCAGCAGCTGGGACAGTTCCACCGGGGAGCTGTTTTTT. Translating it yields CASSWDSSTGELFF.

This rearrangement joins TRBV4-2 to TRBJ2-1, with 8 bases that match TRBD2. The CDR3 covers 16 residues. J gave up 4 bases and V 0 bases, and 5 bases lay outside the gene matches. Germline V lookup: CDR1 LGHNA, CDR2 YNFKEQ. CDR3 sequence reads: CASSQELAALYNEQFF. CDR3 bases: TGTGCCAGCAGCCAAGAACTAGCGGCTCTATACAATGAGCAGTTCTTC.

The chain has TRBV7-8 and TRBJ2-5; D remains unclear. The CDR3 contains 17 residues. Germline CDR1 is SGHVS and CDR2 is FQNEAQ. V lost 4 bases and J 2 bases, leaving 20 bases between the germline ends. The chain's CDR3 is CASSSRFLRLGQETQYF. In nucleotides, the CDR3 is TGTGCCAGCAGCTCCCGCTTTCTACGGCTCGGTCAAGAGACCCAGTACTTC.

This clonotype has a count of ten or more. The CDR3 DNA reads as TGTGCCAGCAGTCTCTACTGGAACGAGCAGTACTTC. This gives the protein CASSLYWNEQYF. The chain combines TRBV6-2 or TRBV6-3 with TRBJ2-7, with unresolved D. Trimming removed 5 bases from V and 5 bases from J, with 10 bases in between. The CDR3 contains 12 residues. Germline V gene lookup returns CDR1 MNHEY and CDR2 SVGEGT.

CDR3 amino acids: CASSFSILDGTGNTIYF. In DNA form, the CDR3 reads TGTGCCAGCAGCTTTTCAATTTTAGACGGTACTGGAAACACCATATATTTT. The chain employs TRBV7-9 and TRBJ1-3; D gene ambiguous. Trimming removed 3 bases at V and 2 bases at J, with 17 bases between. Looked up from germline, CDR1 is SEHNR and CDR2 is FQNEAQ (reference sequence). The CDR3 contains 17 residues.

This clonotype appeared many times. Here the CDR3 DNA reads TGCGCCAGCAGCTTGGAGATGGATACGCAGTATTTT. It specifies CASSLEMDTQYF. The V and J genes are TRBV5-1 and TRBJ2-3; D is unclear. Looked up from germline, CDR1 is SGHRS and CDR2 is YFSETQ. V was trimmed by 0 bases and J by 6 bases, leaving 5 bases between them. This CDR3 comprises 12 residues.